Following are 12 T cell receptor beta chains from one sample sequenced in a study of blood T cell repertoires in COVID-19. Only in-frame clones appear in the TCRdb table, and some are missing; sequencing was by immunoSEQ multiplex PCR. The sample shows around 250,000 clones, more than 80% of them seen only once. Material for sequencing was PBMCs or T cells enriched from blood (not recorded which). The source is a man aged 50 to 59 who had been exposed to COVID-19.

The V and J genes are TRBV9 and TRBJ2-3, with 8 positions matching TRBD2. The CDR3 sequence is 17 residues long. CDR1 is SGDLS and CDR2 is YYNGEE in the germline V gene. V was pared by 0 bases and J by 1 base, with 7 bases of the junction left unmatched. CDR3 DNA: TGTGCCAGCAGCGTAGGTCGGACTAGCTTTGGCACAGATACGCAGTATTTT. It yields the protein CASSVGRTSFGTDTQYF.

This clone showed up many times. This chain links TRBV27 with TRBJ1-2; D possibly corresponds to TRBD1 (6 bases). Germline CDR1 reads MNHEY; CDR2 reads SMNVEV (reference sequence). Trimming removed 4 bases from V and 3 bases from J, with 15 bases in between. The CDR3 runs 15 residues. The CDR3 DNA reads TGTGCCAGCAGTTCAGGGGCAGGTGGTGACTATGGCTACACCTTC. Encoded protein: CASSSGAGGDYGYTF.

For the CDR3, the DNA is TGTGCCAGCAACCTAGGCCGCGGCAGGGCCGGGGAGCTGTTTTTT. Translating gives CASNLGRGRAGELFF. The chain has TRBV11-3 and TRBJ2-2, with D perhaps matching TRBD1 (5 bases). Per germline, CDR1 SGHNT and CDR2 YENEEA. V gave up 7 bases and J gave up 6 bases, with 18 bases separating them. This CDR3 contains 15 residues.

This chain connects TRBV19 to TRBJ1-5; 7 bases are shared with TRBD1. V lost 5 bases, J lost 4 bases, and 2 bases stayed unmatched. CDR1 LNHDA and CDR2 SQIVND come from the germline V gene (reference sequence). The CDR3 contains 13 residues. In nucleotides, the CDR3 is TGTGCCAGTAGTGGGACAGTTAATCAGCCCCAGCATTTT. It yields the protein CASSGTVNQPQHF.

This chain connects TRBV20-1 to TRBJ1-4, with unresolved D. Germline loops: CDR1 DFQATT, CDR2 SNEGSKA (reference sequence). V was cut by 3 bases and J by 0 bases, with 5 bases left in between. This CDR3 comprises 13 residues. CDR3 amino acids: CSASSSTNEKLFF. The CDR3 DNA reads as TGCAGTGCTAGTTCTTCAACTAATGAAAAACTGTTTTTT.

The gene calls are TRBV5-1 and TRBJ2-6; 7 positions agree with TRBD1. Looked up from germline, CDR1 is SGHRS and CDR2 is YFSETQ. The CDR3 runs 16 residues. V lost 4 bases, J lost 0 bases, and 4 bases stayed unmatched. As DNA, the CDR3 is TGCGCCAGCAGCATGGGACAGAACTCTGGGGCCAACGTCCTGACTTTC. Translated: CASSMGQNSGANVLTF.

This clone was seen only once. The rearrangement joins TRBV28 to TRBJ1-2; D is unresolved. The germline V and J ends were trimmed by 3 bases and 1 base, with 15 bases remaining between them. The CDR3 is 16 amino acids. CDR1 is MDHEN and CDR2 is SYDVKM in the germline V gene. The CDR3 loop is CASSFSGPVDNYGYTF. As DNA, the CDR3 is TGTGCCAGCAGTTTTAGTGGGCCGGTGGATAACTATGGCTACACCTTC.

CDR3 sequence reads: CASSPTSGHSSYEQYF. The CDR3 DNA follows: TGTGCCAGCTCACCGACTAGCGGACACAGCTCCTACGAGCAGTACTTC. This chain joins TRBV18 and TRBJ2-7, with 9 bases matching TRBD2. J lost 0 bases, V lost 3 bases, and 6 bases had no gene match. The CDR3 contains 16 residues. Per germline, CDR1 KGHSH and CDR2 LQKENI.

The table lists this clone with a count of one. The chain links TRBV2 to TRBJ2-1, with TRBD2 identical over 11 bases. Trimming at V came to 6 bases and at J to 2 bases, leaving 27 bases not matched to a gene. Germline V gene sequence: CDR1 SNHLY, CDR2 FYNNEI. CDR3 length equals 23 residues. CDR3: CASSPDDRGGLAESHSTYNEQFF. The CDR3, as DNA: TGTGCCAGCAGCCCCGACGACAGGGGGGGACTAGCGGAAAGCCACTCCACCTACAATGAGCAGTTCTTC.

The rearrangement joins TRBV11-3 to TRBJ2-1, with D hard to call. Germline V gene sequence: CDR1 SGHNT, CDR2 YENEEA. CDR3 size: 15 residues. Trimming cost V 0 bases and J 10 bases, with 16 bases left between them. The CDR3 region is CASSLEGAVGWEQFF. CDR3 nucleotides: TGTGCCAGCAGCTTAGAAGGAGCCGTGGGTTGGGAGCAGTTCTTC.

This sequence joins TRBV5-1 and TRBJ2-2; TRBD1 matches 7 bases. The V and J ends lost 5 bases and 0 bases, in that order; junction bases with no gene match: 7. The CDR3 loop spans 16 amino acids. Germline-derived CDR1 and CDR2 are SGHRS and YFSETQ. The CDR3 DNA follows: TGCGCCAGCAGGTACACCGGGACAGCGAACACCGGGGAGCTGTTTTTT. Translated: CASRYTGTANTGELFF.

CDR3 DNA sequence: TGCAGCGTTGAAGGGGCGGGGATATCGGGTGAAAAACTGTTTTTT. This codes for CSVEGAGISGEKLFF. The chain recombines TRBV29-1 with TRBJ1-4; no clear D gene. This CDR3 has 15 amino acids. V lost 1 base to trimming and J lost 7 bases, with 16 bases between them. The germline V gene has CDR1 SQVTM and CDR2 ANQGSEA.